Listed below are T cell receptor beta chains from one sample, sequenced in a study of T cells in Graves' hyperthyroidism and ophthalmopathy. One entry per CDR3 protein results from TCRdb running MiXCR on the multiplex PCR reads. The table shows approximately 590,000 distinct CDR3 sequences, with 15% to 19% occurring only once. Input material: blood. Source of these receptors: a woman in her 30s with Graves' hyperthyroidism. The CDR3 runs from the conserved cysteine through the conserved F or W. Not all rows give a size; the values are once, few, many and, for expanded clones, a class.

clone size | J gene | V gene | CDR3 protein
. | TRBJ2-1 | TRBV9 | CASSVALAGGNEQFF
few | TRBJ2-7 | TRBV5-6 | CASTAAGFSYEQYF
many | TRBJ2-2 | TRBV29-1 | CSVEVRTGNTGELFF
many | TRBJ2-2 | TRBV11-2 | CASSSELAGDTGELFF
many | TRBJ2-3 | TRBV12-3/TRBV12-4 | CASRTLLGADTQYF
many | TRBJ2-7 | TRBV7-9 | CASSLMGQGYEQYF
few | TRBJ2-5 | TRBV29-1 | CSVEPGPYF
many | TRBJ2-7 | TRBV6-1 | CASSYLLRDKGEAYEQYF
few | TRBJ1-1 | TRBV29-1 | CSEIQGAHTEAFF
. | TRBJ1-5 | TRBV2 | CASATSNQPQHF
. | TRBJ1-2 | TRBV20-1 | CSARARGQYGYTF
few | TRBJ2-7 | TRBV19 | CASSTRRTGGKYEQYF
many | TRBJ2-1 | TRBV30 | CAWRGASGNEQFF
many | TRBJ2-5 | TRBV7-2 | CASSLSGTGEETQYF
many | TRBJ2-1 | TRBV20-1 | CSARGVKIIANEQFF
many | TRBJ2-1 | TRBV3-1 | CASSPPQLNEQFF
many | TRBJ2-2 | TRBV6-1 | CASPPLEGSFNTGELFF
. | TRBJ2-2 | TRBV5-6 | CASSLGPGHPTRPPPGELFF
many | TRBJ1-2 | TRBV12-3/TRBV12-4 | CASSSASILSGYTF
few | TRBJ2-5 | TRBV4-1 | CASSQDGGEETQYF
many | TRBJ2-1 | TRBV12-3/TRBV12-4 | CASSLGGFNGRDSIPYNEQFF
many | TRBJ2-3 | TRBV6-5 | CASSYPRTDTQYF
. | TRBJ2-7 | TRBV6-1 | CASSEARISSGRHSYEQYF
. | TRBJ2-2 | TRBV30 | CAWRGDPSTGELFF
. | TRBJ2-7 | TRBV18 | CASSPIFLADEQYF
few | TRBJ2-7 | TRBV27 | CASRPRGTGSYEQYF
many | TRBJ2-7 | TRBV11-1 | CASSLSTGGEQYF
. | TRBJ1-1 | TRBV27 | CASSLSLGKNTEAFF
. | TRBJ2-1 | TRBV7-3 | CVSSAQTSGAYNEQFF
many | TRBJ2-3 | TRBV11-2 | CASSRLTDTLTDTQYF
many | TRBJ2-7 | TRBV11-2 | CAVGRGSSYEQYF
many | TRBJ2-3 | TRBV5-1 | CASSLVWSRESTDTQYF
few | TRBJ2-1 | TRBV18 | CASSWAGDNEQFF
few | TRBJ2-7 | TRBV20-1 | CSARDIGTSYEQYF
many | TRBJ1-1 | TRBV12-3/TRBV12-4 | CASGPSDGATEAFF
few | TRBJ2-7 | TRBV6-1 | CASSNPGAYEQYF
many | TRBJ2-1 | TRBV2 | CASSELHGDSIYNEQFF
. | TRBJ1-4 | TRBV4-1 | CASSHPQGEAEKLFF
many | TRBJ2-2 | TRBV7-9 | CASSLASAPRNTGELFF
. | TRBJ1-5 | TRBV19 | CASSIRVSNQPQHF
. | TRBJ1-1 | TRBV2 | CASSPPSRGTEAFF
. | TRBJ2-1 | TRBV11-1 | CASSFGLAGSYNEQFF
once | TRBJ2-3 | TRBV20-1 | CSAIAGGSTDTQYF